Below are 10 T cell receptor beta chains sequenced from a single sample in a study of control samples from healthy donors and cancer patients. Sequencing was performed with immunoSEQ multiplex PCR; in TCRdb, only in-frame clones are kept and a portion is missing. Its clone listing holds under 200,000 clones. Sequencing input: blood. The receptors derive from a woman in her twenties or thirties in good health.

The J gene is TRBJ2-5, the V gene TRBV10-3, with 7 bases fitting TRBD1. The germline gives CDR1 ENHRY, CDR2 SYGVKD. The J segment lost 8 bases and the V segment lost 8 bases, leaving 17 bases of the junction unmatched. The CDR3 has 15 amino acids. The CDR3 region is CAIRRDREIPETQYF. The CDR3 DNA follows: TGTGCCATCCGTAGAGACAGGGAAATTCCCGAAACCCAGTACTTC.

This chain connects TRBV11-2 to TRBJ2-2; 7 nucleotides agree with TRBD2. V lost 5 bases and J lost 0; bases outside the gene matches: 6. CDR1 and CDR2 from the germline V gene are SGHAT and FQNNGV. The CDR3 consists of 16 residues. The CDR3 sequence: CASSARLAANTGELFF. CDR3 nucleotides: TGTGCCAGCAGCGCGAGACTAGCTGCGAACACCGGGGAGCTGTTTTTT.

V usage is TRBV9 and J usage is TRBJ2-3; no clear D. Trimming cost V 4 bases and J 2 bases, with 14 bases left between them. This CDR3 is 15 amino acids long. CDR1 and CDR2 from the germline V gene are SGDLS and YYNGEE. The CDR3 region has the DNA TGTGCCAGCAGCCCTGGCGGTAAACTCACAGATACGCAGTATTTT. Translated, it gives CASSPGGKLTDTQYF. Using reference TRBV9 and TRBJ2-3 for the parts outside the CDR3, the full variable domain is DSGVTQTPKHLITATGQRVTLRCSPRSGDLSVYWYQQSLDQGLQFLIQYYNGEERAKGNILERFSAQQFPDLHSELNLSSLELGDSALYFCASSPGGKLTDTQYFGPGTRLTVL.

The rearrangement uses TRBV21-1 and TRBJ1-2. TRBV21-1 is deemed a pseudogene. CDR3 size: 16 residues. CDR3 region: CASYQGLRGARNGYTF. CDR3 DNA: TGTGCCAGCTACCAGGGGCTCCGGGGGGCGAGAAATGGCTACACCTTC.

V usage is TRBV6-5 and J usage is TRBJ1-5; TRBD1 agrees at 9 bases. The trim removed 2 bases at V and 4 bases at J, leaving 3 bases unmatched. This CDR3 comprises 15 residues. Germline loops: CDR1 MNHEY, CDR2 SVGAGI. CDR3 protein: CASSYGTGNNQPQHF. The CDR3 nucleotides are TGTGCCAGCAGTTACGGGACAGGGAATAATCAGCCCCAGCATTTT.

The V call is TRBV28, the J call TRBJ1-5; perhaps TRBD1 as D (5 bases). Trimming shortened V by 8 bases and J by 9 bases, and 14 bases separated the two germline ends. Germline V gene sequence: CDR1 MDHEN, CDR2 SYDVKM. The CDR3 is made up of 12 amino acids. For the CDR3, the DNA is TGTGCCAGCGTCGACAGTACCCCGCCCCAGCATTTT. It is translated as CASVDSTPPQHF.

The DNA of the CDR3 is TGTGCCAGCAGCCAAGAAGGACAGGGCCCTGGAAACACCATATATTTT. It encodes CASSQEGQGPGNTIYF. The chain links TRBV4-2 to TRBJ1-3, with TRBD1 matching 8 bases. J was trimmed by 2 bases and V by 0 bases; bases with no gene match: 3. CDR1 and CDR2 from the germline V gene are LGHNA and YNFKEQ. CDR3 length: 16 amino acids.

On this clone itself: The same CDR3 is also encoded by other DNA sequences in this sample. The CDR3 sequence: CSVRGGRNTEAFF. The DNA for the CDR3 is TGCAGCGTCCGAGGGGGCCGGAACACTGAAGCTTTCTTT. The chain has TRBV29-1 and TRBJ1-1, with 7 positions matching TRBD1. Germline loops: CDR1 SQVTM, CDR2 ANQGSEA. The junction had 5 bases not matched to a gene; V was cut back by 6 bases and J by 1 base. This CDR3 is 13 amino acids long. The whole variable domain, filled in from reference TRBV29-1 and TRBJ1-1, reads SAVISQKPSRDICQRGTSLTIQCQVDSQVTMMFWYRQQPGQSLTLIATANQGSEATYESGFVIDKFPISRPNLTFSTLTVSNMSPEDSSIYLCSVRGGRNTEAFFGQGTRLTVV.

This chain links TRBV4-1 with TRBJ1-1; D remains ambiguous. The germline V gene encodes CDR1 MGHRA and CDR2 YSYEKL. V was shortened by 4 bases and J by 8 bases, with 17 bases between the two germline ends. The CDR3 length is 14 residues. This CDR3 reads CASSPPRTASEAFF. The CDR3 nucleotides are TGCGCCAGCAGCCCCCCAAGGACTGCCAGCGAAGCTTTCTTT.

V and J are TRBV28 and TRBJ2-7; the match to TRBD2 covers 7 bases. The CDR3 runs 12 residues. The V gene's germline CDR1 is MDHEN and CDR2 SYDVKM. The V gene end was trimmed by 6 bases and the J gene end by 4 bases; junction bases not matched to a gene: 3. CDR3 DNA: TGTGCCAGCAGCGGGGGGAGATACGAGCAGTACTTC. This codes for CASSGGRYEQYF. Full variable domain (missing parts from reference TRBV28 and TRBJ2-7): DVKVTQSSRYLVKRTGEKVFLECVQDMDHENMFWYRQDPGLGLRLIYFSYDVKMKEKGDIPEGYSVSREKKERFSLILESASTNQTSMYLCASSGGRYEQYFGPGTRLTVT.